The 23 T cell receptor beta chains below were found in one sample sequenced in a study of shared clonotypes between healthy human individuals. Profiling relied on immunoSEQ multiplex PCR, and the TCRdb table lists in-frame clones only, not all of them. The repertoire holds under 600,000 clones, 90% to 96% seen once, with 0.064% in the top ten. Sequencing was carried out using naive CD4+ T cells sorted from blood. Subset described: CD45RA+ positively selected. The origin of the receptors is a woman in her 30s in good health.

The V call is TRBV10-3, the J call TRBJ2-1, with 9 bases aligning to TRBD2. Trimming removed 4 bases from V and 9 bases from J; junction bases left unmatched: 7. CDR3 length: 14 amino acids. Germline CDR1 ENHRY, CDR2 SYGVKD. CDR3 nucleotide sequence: TGTGCCATCAGTGCCGGCGGGAGGGCCGCTGAGCAGTTCTTC. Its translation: CAISAGGRAAEQFF.

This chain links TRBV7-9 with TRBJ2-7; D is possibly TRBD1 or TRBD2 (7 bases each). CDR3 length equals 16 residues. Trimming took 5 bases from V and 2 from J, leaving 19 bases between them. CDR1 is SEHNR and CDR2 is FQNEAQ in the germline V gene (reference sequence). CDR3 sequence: CASSHQGGKETYEQYF. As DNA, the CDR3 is TGTGCCAGCAGCCACCAGGGGGGGAAGGAGACCTACGAGCAGTACTTC.

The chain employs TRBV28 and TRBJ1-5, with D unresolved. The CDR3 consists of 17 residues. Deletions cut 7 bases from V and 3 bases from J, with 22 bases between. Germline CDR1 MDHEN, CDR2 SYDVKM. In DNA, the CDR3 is TGTGCCAGCAAAACCCACTATGGAGGACGAGACAATCAGCCCCAGCATTTT. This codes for CASKTHYGGRDNQPQHF.

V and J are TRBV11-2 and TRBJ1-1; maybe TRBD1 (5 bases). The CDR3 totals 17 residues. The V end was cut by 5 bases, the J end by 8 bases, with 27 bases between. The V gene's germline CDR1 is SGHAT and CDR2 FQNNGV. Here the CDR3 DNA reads TGTGCCAGCAGCGGTAGGAGTGGACATTCGGCTATTCTAGAAGCTTTCTTT. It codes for CASSGRSGHSAILEAFF.

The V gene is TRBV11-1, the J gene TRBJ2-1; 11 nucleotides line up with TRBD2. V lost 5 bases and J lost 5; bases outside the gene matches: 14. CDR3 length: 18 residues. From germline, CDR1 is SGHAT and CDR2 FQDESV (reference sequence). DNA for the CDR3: TGTGCCAGCAGCCGTACTTCCATAGCGGGAGGGACCCACAATGAGCAGTTCTTC. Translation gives CASSRTSIAGGTHNEQFF. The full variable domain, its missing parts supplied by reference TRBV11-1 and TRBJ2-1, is EAEVAQSPRYKITEKSQAVAFWCDPISGHATLYWYRQILGQGPELLVQFQDESVVDDSQLPKDRFSAERLKGVDSTLKIQPAELGDSAMYLCASSRTSIAGGTHNEQFFGPGTRLTVL.

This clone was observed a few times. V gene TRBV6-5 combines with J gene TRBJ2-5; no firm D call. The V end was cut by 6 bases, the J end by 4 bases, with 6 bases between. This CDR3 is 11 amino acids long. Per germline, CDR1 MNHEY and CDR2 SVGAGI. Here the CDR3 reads CASRHGETQYF. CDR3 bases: TGTGCCAGCAGGCACGGAGAGACCCAGTACTTC.

The CDR3 region is CASSFNRGSNTGELFF. The CDR3 DNA follows: TGTGCCAGCAGCTTTAATAGGGGGTCGAACACCGGGGAGCTGTTTTTT. The V call is TRBV5-4, the J call TRBJ2-2; perhaps TRBD1 as D (6 bases). Between the trimmed V and J ends, which lost 2 bases and 0 bases, there was a span of 11 bases. This CDR3 is built from 16 residues. Germline V gene data show CDR1 as SGHNT and CDR2 as YYREEE (reference sequence).

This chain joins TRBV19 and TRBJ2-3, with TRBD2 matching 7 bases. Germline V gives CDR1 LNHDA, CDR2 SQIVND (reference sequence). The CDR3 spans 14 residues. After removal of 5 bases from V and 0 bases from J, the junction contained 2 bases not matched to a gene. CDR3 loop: CASSLAVSTDTQYF. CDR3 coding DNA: TGTGCCAGTAGTCTAGCGGTGAGCACAGATACGCAGTATTTT.

CDR3 amino acids: CASSLGPLNTEAFF. The CDR3 coding sequence is TGTGCCAGCAGCCTGGGACCTCTGAACACTGAAGCTTTCTTT. The gene calls are TRBV6-5 and TRBJ1-1, with D perhaps TRBD1 (5 bases). The CDR3 length is 14 residues. Germline lookup yields CDR1 MNHEY and CDR2 SVGAGI. With 6 bases removed from V and 0 bases from J, the gap between germline ends came to 11 bases.

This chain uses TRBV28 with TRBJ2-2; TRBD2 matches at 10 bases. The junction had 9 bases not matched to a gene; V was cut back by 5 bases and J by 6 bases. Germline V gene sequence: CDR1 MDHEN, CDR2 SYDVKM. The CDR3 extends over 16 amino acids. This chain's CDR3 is CASSGLAGEKAGELFF. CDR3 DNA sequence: TGTGCCAGCAGTGGTCTAGCGGGAGAGAAGGCCGGGGAGCTGTTTTTT.

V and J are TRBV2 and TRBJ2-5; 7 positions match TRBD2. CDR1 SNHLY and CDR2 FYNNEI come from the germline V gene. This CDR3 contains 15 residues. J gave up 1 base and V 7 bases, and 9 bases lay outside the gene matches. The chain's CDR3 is CASTLPGGFQETQYF. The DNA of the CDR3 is TGTGCCAGCACCTTACCGGGAGGTTTCCAAGAGACCCAGTACTTC.

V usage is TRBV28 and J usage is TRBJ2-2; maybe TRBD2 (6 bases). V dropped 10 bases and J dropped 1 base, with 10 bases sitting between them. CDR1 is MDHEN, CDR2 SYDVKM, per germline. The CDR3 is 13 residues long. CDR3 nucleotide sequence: TGTGCCACCCTAGCGATGAACACCGGGGAGCTGTTTTTT. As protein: CATLAMNTGELFF.

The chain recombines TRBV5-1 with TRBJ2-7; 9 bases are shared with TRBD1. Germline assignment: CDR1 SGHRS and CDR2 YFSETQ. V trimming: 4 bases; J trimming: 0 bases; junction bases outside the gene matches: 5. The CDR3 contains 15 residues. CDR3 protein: CASSLGTGNSYEQYF. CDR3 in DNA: TGCGCCAGCAGCCTCGGGACAGGGAACTCCTACGAGCAGTACTTC.

The CDR3 reads CAGTENAVSYEQYF. CDR3 coding DNA: TGTGCCGGAACGGAGAACGCAGTCTCCTACGAGCAGTACTTC. The chain has TRBV19 and TRBJ2-7; D is ambiguous. The V gene lost 11 bases and the J gene lost 0 bases, with 17 bases spanning the gap. This CDR3 is 14 amino acids long. CDR1 and CDR2 (germline): LNHDA, SQIVND (reference sequence).

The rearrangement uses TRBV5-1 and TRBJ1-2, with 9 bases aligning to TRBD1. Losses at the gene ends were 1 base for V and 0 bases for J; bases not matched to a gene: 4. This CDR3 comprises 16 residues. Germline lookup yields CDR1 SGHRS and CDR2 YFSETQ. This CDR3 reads CASSLMGQGTNYGYTF. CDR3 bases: TGCGCCAGCAGCTTGATGGGACAGGGAACTAACTATGGCTACACCTTC.

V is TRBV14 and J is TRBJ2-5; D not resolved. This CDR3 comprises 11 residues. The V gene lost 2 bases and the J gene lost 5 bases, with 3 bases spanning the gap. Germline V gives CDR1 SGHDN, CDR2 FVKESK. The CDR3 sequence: CASSQSETQYF. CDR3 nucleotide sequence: TGTGCCAGCAGCCAATCGGAGACCCAGTACTTC.

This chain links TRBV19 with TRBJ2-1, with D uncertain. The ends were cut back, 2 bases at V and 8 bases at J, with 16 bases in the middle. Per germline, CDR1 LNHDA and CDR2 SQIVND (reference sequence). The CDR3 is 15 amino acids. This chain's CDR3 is CASSISSIVGHEQFF. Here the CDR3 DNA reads TGTGCCAGTAGTATAAGTTCTATCGTCGGGCATGAGCAGTTCTTC. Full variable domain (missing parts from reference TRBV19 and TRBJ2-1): DGGITQSPKYLFRKEGQNVTLSCEQNLNHDAMYWYRQDPGQGLRLIYYSQIVNDFQKGDIAEGYSVSREKKESFPLTVTSAQKNPTAFYLCASSISSIVGHEQFFGPGTRLTVL.

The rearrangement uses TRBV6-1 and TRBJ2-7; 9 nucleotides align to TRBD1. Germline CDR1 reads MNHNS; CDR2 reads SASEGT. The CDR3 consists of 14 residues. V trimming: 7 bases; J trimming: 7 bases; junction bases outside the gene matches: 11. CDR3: CASIWGTGRREQYF. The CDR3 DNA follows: TGTGCCAGCATATGGGGGACAGGGCGGCGGGAGCAGTACTTC.

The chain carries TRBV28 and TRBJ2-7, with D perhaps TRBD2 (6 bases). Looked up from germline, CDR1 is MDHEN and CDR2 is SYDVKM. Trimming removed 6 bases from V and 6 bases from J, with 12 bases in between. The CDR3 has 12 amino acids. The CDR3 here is CASRLLAGEQYF. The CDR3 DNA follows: TGTGCCAGCAGGCTACTAGCCGGCGAGCAGTACTTC.

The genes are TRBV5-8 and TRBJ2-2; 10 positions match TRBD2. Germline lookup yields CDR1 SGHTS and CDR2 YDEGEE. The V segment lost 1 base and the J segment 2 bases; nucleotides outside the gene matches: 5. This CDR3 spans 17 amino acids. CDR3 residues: CASSLSLAGVNTGELFF. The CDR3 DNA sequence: TGTGCCAGCAGCTTGAGTCTAGCGGGAGTAAACACCGGGGAGCTGTTTTTT.

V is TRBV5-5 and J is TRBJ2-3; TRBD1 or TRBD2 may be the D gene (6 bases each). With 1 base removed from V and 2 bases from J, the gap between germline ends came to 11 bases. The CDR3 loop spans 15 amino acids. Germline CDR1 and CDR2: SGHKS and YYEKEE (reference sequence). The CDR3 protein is CASSLRGPDTDTQYF. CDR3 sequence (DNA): TGTGCCAGCAGCTTGCGGGGGCCAGACACAGATACGCAGTATTTT.

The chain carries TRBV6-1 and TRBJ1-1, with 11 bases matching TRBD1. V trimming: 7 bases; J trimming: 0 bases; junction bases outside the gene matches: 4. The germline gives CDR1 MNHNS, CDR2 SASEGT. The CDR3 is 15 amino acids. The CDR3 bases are TGTGCCAGCACTAGGGACAGGGGGTTGAACACTGAAGCTTTCTTT. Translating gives CASTRDRGLNTEAFF.

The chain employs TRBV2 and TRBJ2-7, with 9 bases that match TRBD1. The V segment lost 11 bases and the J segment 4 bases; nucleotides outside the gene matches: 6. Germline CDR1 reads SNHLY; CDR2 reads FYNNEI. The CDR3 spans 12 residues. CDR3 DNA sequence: TGTGCCGGGCGGACAGGGGATTACGAGCAGTACTTC. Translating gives CAGRTGDYEQYF.